This T cell receptor beta chain was sequenced in a study of PD-L1 blockade in urothelial cancer. Study-level points and caveats: Improved survival was predicted by pretreatment blood TCR clonality below the median.

Concerning this clone: Its specificity is not known.

The protocol was immunoSEQ multiplex PCR, while the TCRdb copy is restricted to in-frame clones and leaves out a portion. This sample carries 50,000 to 60,000 clones, around 83% of them seen once, and the ten largest clones take 2.5% to 3.5%. The sequence derives from a man aged 50 to 60 with urothelial cancer. Source: PBMCs, taken around atezolizumab (anti-PD-L1) treatment.

This CDR3 is CASSVLAGAYNEQFF. CDR3 coding DNA: TGTGCCAGCAGTGTACTAGCGGGAGCGTACAATGAGCAGTTCTTC. The chain combines TRBV2 with TRBJ2-1; 11 bases are a match to TRBD2. V gave up 4 bases and J gave up 4 bases; unmatched junction bases: 3. The V gene's germline CDR1 is SNHLY and CDR2 FYNNEI. CDR3 length: 15 amino acids.